One sample yielded the 10 T cell receptor beta chains listed below, sequenced in a study of CD8 T cells in Susac syndrome. Roughly 0.45 to 1 ug RNA was reverse transcribed with random hexamers. TCRdb reanalysed the immunoSEQ multiplex PCR reads using MiXCR and keeps one entry per CDR3 protein. The table lists fewer than 350,000 distinct CDR3 sequences, roughly 85% of them singletons. Specimen: CD8+ T cells from PBMCs. The receptor source for this set is a human donor with multiple sclerosis.

A few counts support this clonotype. V gene TRBV5-1 combines with J gene TRBJ2-1; TRBD1 matches at 7 bases. The CDR3 totals 17 residues. Germline trimming cut 2 bases from V and 7 bases from J; bases unmatched to any gene: 15. Germline lookup yields CDR1 SGHRS and CDR2 YFSETQ. CDR3 in DNA: TGCGCCAGCAGCTTCCGGCCCCCGAGGGGGCTTAGGAATGAGCAGTTCTTC. Its translation is CASSFRPPRGLRNEQFF.

V usage is TRBV28 and J usage is TRBJ2-1; 12 nucleotides line up with TRBD2. Trimming removed 5 bases from V and 6 bases from J; junction bases left unmatched: 8. Per germline, CDR1 MDHEN and CDR2 SYDVKM. This CDR3 region has 16 residues. CDR3 DNA sequence: TGTGCCAGCAGTCTTCTACTAGCGGGAGGTTCCAATGAGCAGTTCTTC. Translating it yields CASSLLLAGGSNEQFF.

This clonotype was seen a handful of times. V is TRBV11-1 and J is TRBJ2-7, with 10 bases aligning to TRBD2. This CDR3 has 15 residues. The V gene end was trimmed by 5 bases and the J gene end by 0 bases; junction bases not matched to a gene: 4. The germline V gene has CDR1 SGHAT and CDR2 FQDESV (reference sequence). The CDR3 is CASSTSSGSSYEQYF. The CDR3 DNA sequence: TGTGCCAGCAGCACTTCTAGCGGGAGCTCCTACGAGCAGTACTTC.

This chain connects TRBV6-2 or TRBV6-3 to TRBJ2-1, with TRBD2 identical over 9 bases. There are 15 residues in the CDR3. V shed 2 bases and J 6 bases; nucleotides not matched to a gene: 5. In germline, CDR1 is MNHEY, CDR2 SVGEGT. The CDR3 region has the DNA TGTGCCAGCAGTTACCCTAGCGGGACGTTCAATGAGCAGTTCTTC. Translating it yields CASSYPSGTFNEQFF.

The chain combines TRBV29-1 with TRBJ1-1, with D uncertain. CDR3 length equals 11 residues. The V and J ends lost 4 bases and 2 bases respectively, with 5 bases between them. Germline V CDR1 and CDR2: SQVTM, ANQGSEA. The CDR3 sequence: CSVGSNTEAFF. CDR3 coding DNA: TGCAGCGTTGGTAGCAACACTGAAGCTTTCTTT.

CDR3 DNA: TGTGCCAGCAGCACGTCTAAGACTAGCGGGGGATACAATGAGCAGTTCTTC. Amino acids: CASSTSKTSGGYNEQFF. This chain joins TRBV7-9 and TRBJ2-1; 12 bases align to TRBD2. This CDR3 spans 17 amino acids. Germline CDR1 reads SEHNR; CDR2 reads FQNEAQ (reference sequence). V lost 5 bases, J lost 4 bases, and 9 bases stayed unmatched.

V usage is TRBV6-5 and J usage is TRBJ2-7; D is perhaps TRBD2 (6 bases). There are 15 residues in the CDR3. The germline V gene has CDR1 MNHEY and CDR2 SVGAGI. V gave up 4 bases and J gave up 4 bases, with 17 bases separating them. CDR3 nucleotide sequence: TGTGCCAGCAGTTTTTTCCCGGGACTTGGTTACGAGCAGTACTTC. Its translation: CASSFFPGLGYEQYF.

This chain uses TRBV27 with TRBJ1-2; no definite D call. V was cut by 3 bases and J by 8 bases, with 13 bases left in between. The CDR3 has 13 residues. Germline lookup yields CDR1 MNHEY and CDR2 SMNVEV (reference sequence). In DNA form, the CDR3 reads TGTGCCAGCAGTTTTTCGAAGGTGGACGGCTACACCTTC. Translating it yields CASSFSKVDGYTF.

The chain links TRBV24-1 to TRBJ1-2; D remains ambiguous. Germline V CDR1 and CDR2: KGHDR, SFDVKD. This CDR3 comprises 13 residues. V lost 2 bases, J lost 4 bases, and 7 bases lay in between. This CDR3 is CATSDSYTYGYTF. The CDR3 DNA is TGTGCCACCAGTGATTCGTACACCTATGGCTACACCTTC.

This clonotype was seen a single time. The genes are TRBV7-9 and TRBJ2-3; no reliable D call. The CDR3 length is 13 residues. Germline CDR1 reads SEHNR; CDR2 reads FQNEAQ (reference sequence). The V end was cut by 0 bases, the J end by 4 bases, with 5 bases between. CDR3: CASSLAIPDTQYF. The DNA for the CDR3 is TGTGCCAGCAGCTTAGCGATACCAGATACGCAGTATTTT.